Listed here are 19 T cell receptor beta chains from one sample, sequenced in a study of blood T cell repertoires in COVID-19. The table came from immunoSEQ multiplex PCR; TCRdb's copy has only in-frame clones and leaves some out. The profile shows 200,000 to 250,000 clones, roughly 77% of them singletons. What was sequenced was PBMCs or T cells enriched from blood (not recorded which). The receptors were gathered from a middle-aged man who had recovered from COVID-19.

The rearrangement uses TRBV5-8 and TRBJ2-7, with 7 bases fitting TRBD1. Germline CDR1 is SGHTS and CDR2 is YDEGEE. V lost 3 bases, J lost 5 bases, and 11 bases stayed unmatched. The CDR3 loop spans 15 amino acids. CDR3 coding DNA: TGTGCCAGCAGCTCTAATGACAGGGTTTTAGACGAGCAGTACTTC. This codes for CASSSNDRVLDEQYF.

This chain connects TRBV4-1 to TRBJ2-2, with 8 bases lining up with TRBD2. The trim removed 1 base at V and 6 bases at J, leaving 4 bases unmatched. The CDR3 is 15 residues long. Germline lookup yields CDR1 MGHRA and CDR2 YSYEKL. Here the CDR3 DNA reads TGCGCCAGCAGCCAAGCGGGAGGGCAGCCCGGGGAGCTGTTTTTT. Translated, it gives CASSQAGGQPGELFF.

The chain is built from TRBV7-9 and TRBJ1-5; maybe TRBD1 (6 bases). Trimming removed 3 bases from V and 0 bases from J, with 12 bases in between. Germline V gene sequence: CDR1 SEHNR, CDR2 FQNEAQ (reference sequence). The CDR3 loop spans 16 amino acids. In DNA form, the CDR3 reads TGTGCCAGCAGCTTTCTGAGGGGGTTTAGCAATCAGCCCCAGCATTTT. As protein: CASSFLRGFSNQPQHF.

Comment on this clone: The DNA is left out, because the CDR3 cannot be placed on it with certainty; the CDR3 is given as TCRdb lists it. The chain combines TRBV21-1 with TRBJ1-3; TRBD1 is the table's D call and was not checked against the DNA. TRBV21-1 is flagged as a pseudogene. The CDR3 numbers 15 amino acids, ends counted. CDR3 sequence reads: CASSASWAGGNTIYF.

DNA of the CDR3: TGTGCCAGTTCCCTCGGACAGGGAGATTCACCCCTCCACTTT. As protein: CASSLGQGDSPLHF. The chain carries TRBV19 and TRBJ1-6, with 8 bases that match TRBD1. Germline CDR1 and CDR2: LNHDA and SQIVND (reference sequence). V lost 8 bases and J lost 8; bases outside the gene matches: 8. The CDR3 is 14 residues long.

The DNA of the CDR3 is TGTGCCAGCAGCGGGCAGGGCCAAGAGACCCAGTACTTC. It yields the protein CASSGQGQETQYF. This sequence joins TRBV9 and TRBJ2-5; TRBD1 is a possible D gene (5 bases). Between the trimmed V and J ends, which lost 3 bases and 1 base, there was a span of 7 bases. The CDR3 length is 13 residues. Germline V gene sequence: CDR1 SGDLS, CDR2 YYNGEE.

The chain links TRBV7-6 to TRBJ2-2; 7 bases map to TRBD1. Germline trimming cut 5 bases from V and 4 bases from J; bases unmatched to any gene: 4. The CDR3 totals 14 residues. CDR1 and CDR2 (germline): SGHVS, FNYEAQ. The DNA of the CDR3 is TGTGCCAGCAGCCGGGACAGAACCACCGGGGAGCTGTTTTTT. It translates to CASSRDRTTGELFF.

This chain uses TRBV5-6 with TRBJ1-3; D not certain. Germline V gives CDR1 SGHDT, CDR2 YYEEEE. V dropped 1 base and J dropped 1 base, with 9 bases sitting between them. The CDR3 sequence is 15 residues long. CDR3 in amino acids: CASSLRVVSGNTIYF. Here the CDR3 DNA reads TGTGCCAGCAGCTTGAGAGTGGTATCTGGAAACACCATATATTTT.

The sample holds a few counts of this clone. CDR3 DNA: TGTGCCAGCAGCTTGGCCGGGAGTAGCGACGAGCAGTACTTC. Amino acids: CASSLAGSSDEQYF. V gene TRBV5-4 combines with J gene TRBJ2-7, with D perhaps TRBD2 (6 bases). Germline V CDR1 and CDR2: SGHNT, YYREEE (reference sequence). V lost 0 bases, J lost 5 bases, and 12 bases lay in between. The CDR3 spans 14 residues.

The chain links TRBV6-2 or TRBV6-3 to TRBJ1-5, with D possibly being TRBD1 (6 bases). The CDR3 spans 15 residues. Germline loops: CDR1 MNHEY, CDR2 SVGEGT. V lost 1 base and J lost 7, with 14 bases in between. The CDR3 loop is CASSYFRTGTQPQHF. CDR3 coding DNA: TGTGCCAGCAGTTACTTTAGAACAGGGACACAGCCCCAGCATTTT.

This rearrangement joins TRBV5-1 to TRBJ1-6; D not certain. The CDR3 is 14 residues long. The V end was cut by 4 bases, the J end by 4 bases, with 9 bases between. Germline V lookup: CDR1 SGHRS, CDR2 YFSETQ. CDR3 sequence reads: CASSQDFYNSPLHF. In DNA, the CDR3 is TGCGCCAGCAGCCAGGACTTTTATAATTCACCCCTCCACTTT.

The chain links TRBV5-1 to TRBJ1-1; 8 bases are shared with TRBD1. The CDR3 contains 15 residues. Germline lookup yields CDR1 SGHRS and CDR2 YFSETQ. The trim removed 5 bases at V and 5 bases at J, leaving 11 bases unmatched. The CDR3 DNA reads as TGCGCCAGCAGTTATAATAGCAGGGGGCTGACTGAAGCTTTCTTT. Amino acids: CASSYNSRGLTEAFF.

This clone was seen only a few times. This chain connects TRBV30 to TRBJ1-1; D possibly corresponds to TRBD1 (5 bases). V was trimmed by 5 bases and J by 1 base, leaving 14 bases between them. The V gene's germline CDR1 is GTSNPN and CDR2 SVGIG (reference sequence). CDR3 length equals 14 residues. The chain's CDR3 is CAWEKHRRNTEAFF. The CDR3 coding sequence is TGTGCCTGGGAAAAGCACAGGAGGAACACTGAAGCTTTCTTT.

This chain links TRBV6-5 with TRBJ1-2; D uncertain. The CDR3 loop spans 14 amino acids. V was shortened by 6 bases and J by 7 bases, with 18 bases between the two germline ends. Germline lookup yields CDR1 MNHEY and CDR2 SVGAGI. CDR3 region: CASRPVAGMSGYTF. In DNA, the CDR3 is TGTGCCAGCAGGCCGGTAGCGGGGATGAGTGGCTACACCTTC.

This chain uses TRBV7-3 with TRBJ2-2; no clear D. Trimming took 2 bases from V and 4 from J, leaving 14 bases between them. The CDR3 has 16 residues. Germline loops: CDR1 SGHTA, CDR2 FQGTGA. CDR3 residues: CASSLRGSIGTGELFF. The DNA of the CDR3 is TGTGCCAGCAGCTTACGAGGATCTATTGGCACCGGGGAGCTGTTTTTT.

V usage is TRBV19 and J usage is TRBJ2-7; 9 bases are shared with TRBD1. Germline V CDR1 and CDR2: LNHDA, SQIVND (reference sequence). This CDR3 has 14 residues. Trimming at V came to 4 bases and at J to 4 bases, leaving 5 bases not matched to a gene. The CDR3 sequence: CASSTRDRVYEQYF. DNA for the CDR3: TGTGCCAGTAGTACCCGGGACAGGGTATACGAGCAGTACTTC.

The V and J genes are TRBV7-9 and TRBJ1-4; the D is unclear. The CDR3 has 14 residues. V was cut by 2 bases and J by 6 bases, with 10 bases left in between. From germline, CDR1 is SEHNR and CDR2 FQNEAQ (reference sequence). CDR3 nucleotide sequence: TGTGCCAGCAGCTTACGGCAGGAAGATGAAAAACTGTTTTTT. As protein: CASSLRQEDEKLFF.

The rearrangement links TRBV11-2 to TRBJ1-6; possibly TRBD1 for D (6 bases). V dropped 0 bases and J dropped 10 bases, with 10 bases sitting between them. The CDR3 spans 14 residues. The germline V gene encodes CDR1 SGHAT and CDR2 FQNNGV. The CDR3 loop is CASSLEGGGSPLHF. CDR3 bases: TGTGCCAGCAGCTTAGAGGGGGGGGGCTCACCCCTCCACTTT.

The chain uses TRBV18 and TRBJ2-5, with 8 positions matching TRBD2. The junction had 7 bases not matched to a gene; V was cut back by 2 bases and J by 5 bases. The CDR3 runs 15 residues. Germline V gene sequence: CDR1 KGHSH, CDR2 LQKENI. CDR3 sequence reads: CASSPTSGTWETQYF. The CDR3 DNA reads TGTGCCAGCTCACCAACTAGCGGCACTTGGGAGACCCAGTACTTC.